This T cell receptor (beta chain) is from a study of cytomegalovirus exposure and HLA in healthy donors. Study-level results: No immune exposure information besides CMV serostatus was available. Later examination showed HLA-associated TCR beta chains had greater clonal expansion than equally common others. Among CMV-associated TCR beta chains, most appeared HLA-restricted in a later analysis.

A multiplex PCR was run with 60 Vbeta primers and 13 Jbeta primers. The table came from immunoSEQ multiplex PCR; TCRdb's copy has only in-frame clones and leaves some out. The table has approximately 110,000 clones, 77% seen once. The germline V gene encodes CDR1 WNHNN and CDR2 SYGVQD (reference sequence). The CDR3 runs to 14 residues. With 9 bases removed from V and 2 bases from J, the gap between germline ends came to 16 bases. Only a few counts were recorded for this clone. The target antigen is unknown. The receptor's source is a human donor in good health. The specimen sequenced was PBMCs. The chain links TRBV10-1 to TRBJ1-1; the D gene is possibly TRBD1 (5 bases). CDR3 region: CASSPGVINTEAFF. CDR3 in DNA: TGCGCCAGTTCCCCGGGGGTGATAAACACTGAAGCTTTCTTT.